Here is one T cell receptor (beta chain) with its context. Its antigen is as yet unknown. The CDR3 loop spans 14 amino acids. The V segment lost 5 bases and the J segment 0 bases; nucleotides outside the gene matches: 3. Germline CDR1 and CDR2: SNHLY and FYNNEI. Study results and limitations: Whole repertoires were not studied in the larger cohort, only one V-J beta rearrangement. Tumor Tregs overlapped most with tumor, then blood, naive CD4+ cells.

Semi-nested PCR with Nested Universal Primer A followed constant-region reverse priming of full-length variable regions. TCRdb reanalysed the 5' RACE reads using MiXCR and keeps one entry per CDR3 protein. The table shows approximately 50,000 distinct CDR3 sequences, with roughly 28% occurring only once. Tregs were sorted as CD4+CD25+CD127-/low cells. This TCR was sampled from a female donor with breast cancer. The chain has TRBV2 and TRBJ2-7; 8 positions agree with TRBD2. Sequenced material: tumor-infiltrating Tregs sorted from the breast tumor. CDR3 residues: CASSQRESSYEQYF. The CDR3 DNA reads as TGTGCCAGCAGTCAGCGGGAGAGCTCCTACGAGCAGTACTTC.